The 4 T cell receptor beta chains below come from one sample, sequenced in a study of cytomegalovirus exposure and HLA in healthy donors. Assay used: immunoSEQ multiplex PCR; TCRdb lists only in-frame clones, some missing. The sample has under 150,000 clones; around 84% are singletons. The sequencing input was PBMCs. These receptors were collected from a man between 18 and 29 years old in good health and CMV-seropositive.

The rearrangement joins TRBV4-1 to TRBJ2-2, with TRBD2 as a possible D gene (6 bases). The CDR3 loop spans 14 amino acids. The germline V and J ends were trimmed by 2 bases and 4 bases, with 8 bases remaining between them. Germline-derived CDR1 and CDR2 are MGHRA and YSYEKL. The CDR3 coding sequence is TGCGCCAGCAGCCAACGGAGGGGCACCGGGGAGCTGTTTTTT. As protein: CASSQRRGTGELFF.

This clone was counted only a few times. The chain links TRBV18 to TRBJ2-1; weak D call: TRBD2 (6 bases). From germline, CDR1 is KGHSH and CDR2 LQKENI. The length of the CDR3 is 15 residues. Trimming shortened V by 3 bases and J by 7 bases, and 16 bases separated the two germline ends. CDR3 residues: CASSPPGEGGNEQFF. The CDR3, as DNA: TGTGCCAGCTCACCCCCGGGAGAGGGTGGGAATGAGCAGTTCTTC.

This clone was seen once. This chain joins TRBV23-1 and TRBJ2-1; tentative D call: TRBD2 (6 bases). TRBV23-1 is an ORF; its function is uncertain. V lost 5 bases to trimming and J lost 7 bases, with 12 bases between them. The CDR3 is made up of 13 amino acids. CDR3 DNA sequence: TGCGCCAGCAGTAACGGGACTCTTAATGAGCAGTTCTTC. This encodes CASSNGTLNEQFF.

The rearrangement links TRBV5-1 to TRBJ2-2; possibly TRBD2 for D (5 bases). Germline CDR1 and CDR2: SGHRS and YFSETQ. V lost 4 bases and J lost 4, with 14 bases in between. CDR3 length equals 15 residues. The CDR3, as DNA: TGCGCCAGCAGCAGGACTGGGTTTGGCACCGGGGAGCTGTTTTTT. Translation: CASSRTGFGTGELFF.